The 26 T cell receptor beta chains in this list originate from one sample, sequenced in a study of cytomegalovirus exposure and HLA in healthy donors. Primers for the PCR totalled 60 Vbeta and 13 Jbeta. The table came from immunoSEQ multiplex PCR; TCRdb's copy has only in-frame clones and leaves some out. Recorded for this sample: 45,000 to 55,000 clones. What was sequenced was PBMCs. These receptors all come from a woman aged 45-60 years in good health and CMV-seropositive.

The J gene is TRBJ2-7, the V gene TRBV9; D possibly corresponds to TRBD2 (6 bases). The CDR3 is 14 residues long. The V gene lost 3 bases and the J gene lost 3 bases, with 13 bases spanning the gap. The V gene's germline CDR1 is SGDLS and CDR2 YYNGEE. The CDR3 here is CASSGTGLHYEQYF. CDR3 DNA sequence: TGTGCCAGCAGCGGAACGGGACTTCACTACGAGCAGTACTTC. The full variable domain, completed using reference TRBV9 and TRBJ2-7, is DSGVTQTPKHLITATGQRVTLRCSPRSGDLSVYWYQQSLDQGLQFLIQYYNGEERAKGNILERFSAQQFPDLHSELNLSSLELGDSALYFCASSGTGLHYEQYFGPGTRLTVT.

The chain recombines TRBV7-9 with TRBJ1-4; maybe TRBD1 (6 bases). Between the trimmed V and J ends, which lost 4 bases and 4 bases, there was a span of 16 bases. Germline CDR1 and CDR2: SEHNR and FQNEAQ (reference sequence). This CDR3 has 16 amino acids. This CDR3 reads CASSSGQSRLNEKLFF. In DNA form, the CDR3 reads TGTGCCAGCAGCTCAGGACAGTCCCGACTTAATGAAAAACTGTTTTTT.

Turning to this clone: Other DNA sequences from this sample encode an identical CDR3 as well. The V and J genes are TRBV27 and TRBJ2-2, with D possibly matching TRBD1 (5 bases). The V and J ends lost 3 bases and 2 bases respectively, with 7 bases between them. The CDR3 extends over 14 amino acids. Germline V lookup: CDR1 MNHEY, CDR2 SMNVEV (reference sequence). The chain's CDR3 is CASSLDTNTGELFF. The CDR3 DNA reads as TGTGCCAGCAGTTTGGACACTAACACCGGGGAGCTGTTTTTT.

This sequence joins TRBV5-1 and TRBJ2-3; D is unresolved. This CDR3 is 14 amino acids long. Trimming removed 0 bases from V and 6 bases from J, with 11 bases in between. Germline V gene data show CDR1 as SGHRS and CDR2 as YFSETQ. The CDR3: CASSLATQSDTQYF. CDR3 in DNA: TGCGCCAGCAGCTTGGCGACTCAAAGTGATACGCAGTATTTT.

The V call is TRBV5-1, the J call TRBJ1-6, with a weak D call TRBD1 (6 bases). This CDR3 region has 16 residues. V was trimmed by 3 bases and J by 5 bases, leaving 15 bases between them. Germline CDR1 and CDR2: SGHRS and YFSETQ. The CDR3 DNA sequence: TGCGCCAGCAGCTCGGGACATGTTCGTGATAATTCACCCCTCCACTTT. Protein product: CASSSGHVRDNSPLHF.

The V call is TRBV9, the J call TRBJ2-5, with 8 bases fitting TRBD1. This CDR3 is 15 amino acids long. Germline CDR1 and CDR2: SGDLS and YYNGEE. V was pared by 3 bases and J by 3 bases, with 7 bases of the junction left unmatched. DNA for the CDR3: TGTGCCAGCAGCGGTCGACAGGGGTGGGAAGAGACCCAGTACTTC. It encodes CASSGRQGWEETQYF. Full variable domain (missing parts from reference TRBV9 and TRBJ2-5): DSGVTQTPKHLITATGQRVTLRCSPRSGDLSVYWYQQSLDQGLQFLIQYYNGEERAKGNILERFSAQQFPDLHSELNLSSLELGDSALYFCASSGRQGWEETQYFGPGTRLLVL.

The rearrangement joins TRBV28 to TRBJ2-6, with a weak D call TRBD2 (5 bases). The CDR3 spans 16 residues. Germline V lookup: CDR1 MDHEN, CDR2 SYDVKM. The V end lost 6 bases, the J end lost 1 base, and 13 bases lay between the germline ends. CDR3 coding DNA: TGTGCCAGCAGCCCCCAGCCGGGGTCTGGGGCCAACGTCCTGACTTTC. Translated: CASSPQPGSGANVLTF. The full variable domain, in which reference TRBV28 and TRBJ2-6 provide the parts outside the CDR3, is DVKVTQSSRYLVKRTGEKVFLECVQDMDHENMFWYRQDPGLGLRLIYFSYDVKMKEKGDIPEGYSVSREKKERFSLILESASTNQTSMYLCASSPQPGSGANVLTFGAGSRLTVL.

The rearrangement joins TRBV4-1 to TRBJ2-5; D is possibly TRBD2 (7 bases). This CDR3 is built from 19 residues. With 2 bases removed from V and 1 base from J, the gap between germline ends came to 23 bases. Germline V gives CDR1 MGHRA, CDR2 YSYEKL. Here the CDR3 reads CASSQTPYRGALAQETQYF. The CDR3 coding sequence is TGCGCCAGCAGCCAAACCCCCTATCGGGGGGCGCTTGCCCAAGAGACCCAGTACTTC.

V is TRBV28 and J is TRBJ2-7, with TRBD2 matching over 8 bases. With 6 bases clipped from V and 5 bases from J, the junction kept 12 bases outside the gene matches. The CDR3 is 15 residues long. Looked up from germline, CDR1 is MDHEN and CDR2 is SYDVKM. The CDR3 sequence: CASSQTGTRAHEQYF. In DNA form, the CDR3 reads TGTGCCAGCAGCCAAACCGGGACTAGGGCCCACGAGCAGTACTTC.

This chain links TRBV7-9 with TRBJ2-7; possibly TRBD1 for D (5 bases). Germline CDR1 reads SEHNR; CDR2 reads FQNEAQ (reference sequence). This CDR3 has 14 amino acids. With 5 bases removed from V and 2 bases from J, the gap between germline ends came to 13 bases. Here the CDR3 DNA reads TGTGCCAGCAGCCAGGGCGTGACAGCCTACGAGCAGTACTTC. Translation: CASSQGVTAYEQYF.

The V and J genes are TRBV28 and TRBJ2-7; TRBD1 matches at 8 bases. Germline CDR1 MDHEN, CDR2 SYDVKM. V lost 3 bases to trimming and J lost 4 bases; unmatched junction nucleotides: 14. The CDR3 runs to 17 residues. The CDR3 reads CASSFRPTGGLLYEQYF. The CDR3 nucleotides are TGTGCCAGCAGTTTTCGACCTACAGGGGGGTTGTTGTACGAGCAGTACTTC.

This rearrangement joins TRBV6-4 to TRBJ2-1; 10 bases line up with TRBD1. The CDR3 consists of 15 residues. Germline CDR1 is MRHNA and CDR2 is SNTAGT. The V gene end was trimmed by 5 bases and the J gene end by 2 bases; junction bases not matched to a gene: 3. The CDR3 region has the DNA TGTGCCAGCAGTCTGGACAGGGGGGCCTACAATGAGCAGTTCTTC. Its protein is CASSLDRGAYNEQFF.

This rearrangement joins TRBV29-1 to TRBJ1-2; no clear D gene. Germline V gene lookup returns CDR1 SQVTM and CDR2 ANQGSEA. Trimming stripped 1 base from V and 5 bases from J, with 8 bases between. The CDR3 runs 12 residues. The CDR3 reads CSVEVAGYGYTF. The CDR3 coding sequence is TGCAGCGTTGAAGTTGCGGGGTATGGCTACACCTTC.

The V call is TRBV14, the J call TRBJ2-5, with 15 bases matching TRBD2. The last part of the DNA fits TRBJ2-7 better; the J call may be wrong. Germline CDR1 and CDR2: SGHDN and FVKESK. The CDR3 has 19 residues. The CDR3 sequence is CASSPGQDGLAGGPYEQYF. For the CDR3, the DNA is TGTGCCAGCAGCCCCGGACAGGACGGACTAGCGGGAGGGCCTTACGAGCAGTACTTC.

V usage is TRBV20-1 and J usage is TRBJ2-7; D is undetermined. Between the trimmed V and J ends, which lost 0 bases and 4 bases, there was a span of 4 bases. The length of the CDR3 is 11 residues. CDR1 and CDR2 (germline): DFQATT, SNEGSKA (reference sequence). The CDR3: CSARERYEQYF. In DNA form, the CDR3 reads TGCAGTGCTAGAGAGCGGTACGAGCAGTACTTC.

The V and J genes are TRBV7-7 and TRBJ2-1, with 9 bases that match TRBD2. The V gene's germline CDR1 is SSHAT and CDR2 FNYEAQ (reference sequence). The CDR3 is made up of 15 amino acids. Trimming at V came to 5 bases and at J to 6 bases, leaving 8 bases not matched to a gene. Here the CDR3 DNA reads TGTGCCAGCAGCCCGGCTGCGGGAGGGTCCAATGAGCAGTTCTTC. It codes for CASSPAAGGSNEQFF.

This rearrangement joins TRBV5-1 to TRBJ1-2, with TRBD1 identical over 7 bases. The V segment lost 4 bases and the J segment 0 bases; nucleotides outside the gene matches: 0. The length of the CDR3 is 13 residues. Germline CDR1 is SGHRS and CDR2 is YFSETQ. The CDR3 sequence: CASSDRANYGYTF. The CDR3, as DNA: TGCGCCAGCAGCGACAGGGCTAACTATGGCTACACCTTC.

V gene TRBV28 combines with J gene TRBJ2-5; 8 bases are a match to TRBD2. Germline trimming cut 5 bases from V and 2 bases from J; bases unmatched to any gene: 4. The germline V gene encodes CDR1 MDHEN and CDR2 SYDVKM. CDR3 length: 14 amino acids. The CDR3 region is CASSQLAEQETQYF. CDR3 nucleotide sequence: TGTGCCAGCAGTCAACTAGCGGAACAAGAGACCCAGTACTTC.

The rearrangement uses TRBV19 and TRBJ2-2; TRBD2 aligns across 8 bases. After removal of 7 bases from V and 2 bases from J, the junction contained 9 bases not matched to a gene. Germline V gene data show CDR1 as LNHDA and CDR2 as SQIVND (reference sequence). The CDR3 extends over 16 amino acids. For the CDR3, the DNA is TGTGCCAGTAACCCTACCGGGACTAGTAACACCGGGGAGCTGTTTTTT. Its translation: CASNPTGTSNTGELFF.

The V and J genes are TRBV4-3 and TRBJ2-7; TRBD1 matches 8 bases. Unmatched junction bases numbered 7, after V lost 3 bases and J lost 3 bases. Looked up from germline, CDR1 is LGHNA and CDR2 is YSLEER. The CDR3 contains 15 residues. The CDR3 sequence: CASSQETGGRYEQYF. CDR3 coding DNA: TGCGCCAGCAGCCAGGAAACAGGGGGGCGCTACGAGCAGTACTTC.

The V call is TRBV7-2, the J call TRBJ1-5; D is undetermined. V dropped 6 bases and J dropped 13 bases, with 16 bases sitting between them. The CDR3 length is 12 residues. Germline V CDR1 and CDR2: SGHTA, FQGNSA. The CDR3 nucleotides read TGTGCCAGCAGGGGTCCCATGGGCTTACAGCATTTT. Its protein is CASRGPMGLQHF.

The chain uses TRBV7-9 and TRBJ1-1, with TRBD1 identical over 11 bases. The CDR3 has 13 residues. Germline CDR1 and CDR2: SEHNR and FQNEAQ (reference sequence). With 4 bases clipped from V and 14 bases from J, the junction kept 9 bases outside the gene matches. For the CDR3, the DNA is TGTGCCAGCAGCTGGGGACAGGGGGGGGATTCGTTCTTT. Amino acid sequence: CASSWGQGGDSFF.

The rearrangement links TRBV29-1 to TRBJ2-1; the match to TRBD1 covers 10 bases. Unmatched junction bases numbered 4, after V lost 6 bases and J lost 2 bases. The CDR3 is 14 amino acids. Germline V CDR1 and CDR2: SQVTM, ANQGSEA. The CDR3 DNA sequence: TGCAGCGTCCGACAGGGGGCCACCTACAATGAGCAGTTCTTC. This translates into CSVRQGATYNEQFF.

This chain uses TRBV5-8 with TRBJ2-7; 8 nucleotides align to TRBD2. Trimming cost V 6 bases and J 0 bases; bases outside gene matches: 8. This CDR3 comprises 15 residues. Germline V gives CDR1 SGHTS, CDR2 YDEGEE. The CDR3 is CASTQRLASSYEQYF. CDR3 bases: TGTGCCAGCACCCAGAGACTAGCGAGCTCCTACGAGCAGTACTTC.

This chain connects TRBV28 to TRBJ1-4; tentatively, D is TRBD1 (6 bases). Trimming took 6 bases from V and 2 from J, leaving 10 bases between them. Germline CDR1 MDHEN, CDR2 SYDVKM. The CDR3 consists of 14 residues. CDR3 protein: CASRNRGTNEKLFF. As DNA, the CDR3 is TGTGCCAGCAGAAATAGGGGGACTAATGAAAAACTGTTTTTT.

This sequence joins TRBV19 and TRBJ1-2, with D uncertain. CDR3 size: 12 residues. Germline V gene data show CDR1 as LNHDA and CDR2 as SQIVND (reference sequence). Trimming took 5 bases from V and 0 from J, leaving 4 bases between them. The CDR3 sequence: CASSQTNYGYTF. CDR3 in DNA: TGTGCCAGTAGTCAGACTAACTATGGCTACACCTTC. The full variable domain, its missing parts supplied by reference TRBV19 and TRBJ1-2, is DGGITQSPKYLFRKEGQNVTLSCEQNLNHDAMYWYRQDPGQGLRLIYYSQIVNDFQKGDIAEGYSVSREKKESFPLTVTSAQKNPTAFYLCASSQTNYGYTFGSGTRLTVV.